The rows below give T cell receptor beta chains drawn from one sample of a study of human T cells and chemical hapten exposure. TCRdb used MiXCR to reprocess the RACE reads, holding one entry per CDR3 protein. The sample consists of 60,000 to 70,000 distinct CDR3 sequences, roughly 9.7% of them appearing once. The source was whole blood, collected in connection with sensitization to the hapten diphenylcyclopropenone (DPC). Receptors originate from a woman aged 45-65 years with alopecia areata. Some clones in this sample may be carry-over from other donors' samples. CDR3s include the opening cysteine and the closing phenylalanine or tryptophan. A D gene is named only where the DNA matches it firmly. Not every row has a clone size; where given, it reads once, few, many or a size class.

TRBV6-5	many	.	13	TRBJ1-1	TGTGCCAGCAGCTATAACTTCCGGAGCGAAGCTTTCTTT	CASSYNFRSEAFF
TRBV24-1	.	TRBD1	15	TRBJ1-5	TGTGCCACCAGTGAGGACGGGACAGGGCATCGGCCCCAGCATTTT	CATSEDGTGHRPQHF
TRBV20-1	few	.	13	TRBJ1-3	TGCAGTGCTAGAGGGTCACAGGGAGACACCATATATTTT	CSARGSQGDTIYF
TRBV4-3	.	TRBD2	18	TRBJ2-3	TGCGCCAGCAGCCAAGAAGGAGGTGCTGGACTAGCAGGAGATACGCAGTATTTT	CASSQEGGAGLAGDTQYF
TRBV19	.	.	12	TRBJ2-7	TGTGCCAGTATCTTCGGTCGGAGGGAGCAGTACTTC	CASIFGRREQYF
TRBV5-1	.	TRBD2	16	TRBJ2-2	TGCGCCAGCAGCCCGACTAGCGGGAGTGGTACCGGGGAGCTGTTTTTT	CASSPTSGSGTGELFF
TRBV11-2	many	.	14	TRBJ2-5	TGTGCCAGCAGCTTATGGTCCGACCAAGAGACCCAGTACTTC	CASSLWSDQETQYF
TRBV7-3	many	TRBD1	13	TRBJ1-2	TGTGCCAGCAGCCGGGACAGGAACTATGGCTACACCTTC	CASSRDRNYGYTF
TRBV4-2	many	TRBD2	18	TRBJ2-3	TGTGCCAGCAGCCGTTTGGGCGGGGGGACCAATCCTTCCCATACGCAGTATTTT	CASSRLGGGTNPSHTQYF
TRBV20-1	few	TRBD2	17	TRBJ2-2	TGCAGTGCTAAACGAGTCACTAGCGGCCTCAACACCGGGGAGCTGTTTTTT	CSAKRVTSGLNTGELFF